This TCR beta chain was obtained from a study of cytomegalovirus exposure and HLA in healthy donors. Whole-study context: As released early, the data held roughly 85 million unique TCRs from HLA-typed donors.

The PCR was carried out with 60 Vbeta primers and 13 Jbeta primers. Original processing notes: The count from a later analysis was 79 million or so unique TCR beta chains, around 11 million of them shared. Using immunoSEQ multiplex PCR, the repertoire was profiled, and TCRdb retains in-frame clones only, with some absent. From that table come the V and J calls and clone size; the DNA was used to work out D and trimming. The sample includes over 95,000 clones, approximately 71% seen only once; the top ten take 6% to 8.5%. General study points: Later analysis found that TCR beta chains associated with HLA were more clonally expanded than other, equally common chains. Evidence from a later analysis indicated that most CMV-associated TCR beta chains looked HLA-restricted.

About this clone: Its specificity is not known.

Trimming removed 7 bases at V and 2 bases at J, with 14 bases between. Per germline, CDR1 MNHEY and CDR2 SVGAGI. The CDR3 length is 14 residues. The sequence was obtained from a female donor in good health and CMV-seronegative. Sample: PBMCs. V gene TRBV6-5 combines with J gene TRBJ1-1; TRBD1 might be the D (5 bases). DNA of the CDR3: TGTGCCAGCATTAGCAGGGTACGAAACACTGAAGCTTTCTTT. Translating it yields CASISRVRNTEAFF.